What follows is one T cell receptor (beta chain) and its context. Its specificity is not known. Germline CDR1 reads ENHRY; CDR2 reads SYGVKD. The CDR3 covers 15 residues. Trimming stripped 6 bases from V and 0 bases from J, with 14 bases between. Sampling times: baseline, cycle 4 day 1, cycle 7 day 1. The data were obtained in a study of OX40 agonist ivuxolimab in advanced cancers. Overall study: Treatment received earlier with anti-PD-1, anti-PD-L1 or anti-CTLA-4 agents was allowed, and roughly 40% had some.

Sequencing was performed with immunoSEQ multiplex PCR; in TCRdb, only in-frame clones are kept and a portion is missing. The profile shows approximately 100,000 clones, under 85% of them singletons. Study outcomes and limitations: Among T cells, CD8+ cells averaged more expanded clones than CD4+ cells.

The sequences come from CD4+ or CD8+ T cells sorted from blood, collected in a trial of the OX40 agonist ivuxolimab. The source is an adult with an advanced solid tumor such as melanoma, head and neck, liver or kidney cancer. V usage is TRBV10-3 and J usage is TRBJ1-1; perhaps TRBD1 as D (6 bases). Here the CDR3 reads CAIRRGLNLNTEAFF. The CDR3 DNA reads as TGTGCCATCAGACGGGGGCTGAACCTGAACACTGAAGCTTTCTTT.